The entry below describes one TCR beta chain. Its antigen is not known. The sample comes from a study of shared clonotypes between healthy human individuals. V was cut by 5 bases and J by 8 bases, with 15 bases left in between. This CDR3 region has 13 residues. Germline V gene lookup returns CDR1 MDHEN and CDR2 SYDVKM. Study results and limitations: Blood was the only sampled material, and tissue repertoires likely differ.

Study processing details: ImmunoSEQ supplied junction-only sequences lacking quality scores, so filtering was different. Measured with immunoSEQ multiplex PCR; TCRdb has only the in-frame clones, and not every one. The V and J calls and clone size were taken over from that table, and D and trimming were inferred from the DNA. Seen here are 1 million to 1.3 million clones, about 80% observed once, and the top ten hold more than 0.55%. This receptor was obtained from a man aged 18 to 29 in good health. Some clones in this sample may be carry-over from other donors' samples. The chain employs TRBV28 and TRBJ1-2; D gene ambiguous. Sequenced material: memory CD4+ T cells from PBMCs. Subset here: CD45RA-negative fraction. Here the CDR3 reads CASSTTRQVGYTF. The CDR3 region has the DNA TGTGCCAGCAGTACTACCCGCCAGGTGGGCTACACCTTC.